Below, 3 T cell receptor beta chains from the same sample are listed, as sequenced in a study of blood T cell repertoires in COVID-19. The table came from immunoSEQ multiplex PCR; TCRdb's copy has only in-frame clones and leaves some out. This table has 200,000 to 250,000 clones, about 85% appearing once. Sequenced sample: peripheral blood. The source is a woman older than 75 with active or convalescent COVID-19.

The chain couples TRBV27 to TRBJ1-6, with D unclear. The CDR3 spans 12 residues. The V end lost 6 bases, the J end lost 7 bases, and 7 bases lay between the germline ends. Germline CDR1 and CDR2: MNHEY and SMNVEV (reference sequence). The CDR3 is CASRTRNSPLHF. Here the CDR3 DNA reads TGTGCCAGCAGGACACGAAATTCACCCCTCCACTTT.

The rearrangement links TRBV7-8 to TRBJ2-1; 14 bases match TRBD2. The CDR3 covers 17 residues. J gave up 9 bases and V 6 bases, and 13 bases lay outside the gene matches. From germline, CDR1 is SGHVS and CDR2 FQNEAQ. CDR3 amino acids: CASSLNPGLAGGGEQFF. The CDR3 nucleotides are TGTGCCAGCAGTCTTAACCCAGGACTAGCGGGGGGAGGTGAGCAGTTCTTC.

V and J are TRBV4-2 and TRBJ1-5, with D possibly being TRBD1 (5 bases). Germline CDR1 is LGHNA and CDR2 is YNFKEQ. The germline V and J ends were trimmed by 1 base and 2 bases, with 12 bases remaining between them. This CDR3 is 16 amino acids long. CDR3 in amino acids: CASSQVWGGGNQPQHF. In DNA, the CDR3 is TGTGCCAGCAGCCAAGTTTGGGGGGGAGGCAATCAGCCCCAGCATTTT.